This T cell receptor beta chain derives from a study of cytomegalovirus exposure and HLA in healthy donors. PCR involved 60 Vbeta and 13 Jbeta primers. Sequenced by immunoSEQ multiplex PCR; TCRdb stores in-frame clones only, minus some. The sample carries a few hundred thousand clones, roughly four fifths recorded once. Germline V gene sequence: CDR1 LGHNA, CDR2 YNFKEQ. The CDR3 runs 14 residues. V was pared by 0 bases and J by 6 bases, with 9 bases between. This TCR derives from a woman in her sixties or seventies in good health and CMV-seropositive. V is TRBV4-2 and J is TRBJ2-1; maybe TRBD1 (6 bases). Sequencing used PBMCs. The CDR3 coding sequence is TGTGCCAGCAGCCAAGAGTCCAGGGGCAATGAGCAGTTCTTC. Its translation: CASSQESRGNEQFF.